What follows are 10 T cell receptor beta chains derived from one specimen sequenced in a study of control samples from healthy donors and cancer patients. TCRdb's copy holds only in-frame clones and misses some; the assay was immunoSEQ multiplex PCR. The sample has tens of thousands of clones, approximately 90% seen once. What was sequenced was PBMCs. Receptor source: a man aged 25-40 years with colorectal cancer.

The chain couples TRBV7-2 to TRBJ1-1; 9 bases match TRBD1. Germline V gene data show CDR1 as SGHTA and CDR2 as FQGNSA. Losses at the gene ends were 3 bases for V and 3 bases for J; bases not matched to a gene: 2. This CDR3 has 14 residues. This chain's CDR3 is CASSFRDRDTEAFF. As DNA, the CDR3 is TGTGCCAGCAGCTTCCGGGACAGGGACACTGAAGCTTTCTTT. Filled out from reference TRBV7-2 and TRBJ1-1, the complete variable domain reads GAGVSQSPSNKVTEKGKDVELRCDPISGHTALYWYRQSLGQGLEFLIYFQGNSAPDKSGLPSDRFSAERTGGSVSTLTIQRTQQEDSAVYLCASSFRDRDTEAFFGQGTRLTVV.

The chain carries TRBV6-2 or TRBV6-3 and TRBJ2-7, with D perhaps matching TRBD2 (6 bases). This CDR3 comprises 15 residues. CDR1 is MNHEY and CDR2 is SVGEGT in the germline V gene. V lost 5 bases and J 2 bases, leaving 16 bases between the germline ends. This chain's CDR3 is CASSTGGNKPYEQYF. The CDR3 DNA is TGTGCCAGCAGTACCGGGGGAAATAAACCCTACGAGCAGTACTTC.

Turning to this clone: A read error may account for a junction end that differs from germline. This chain connects TRBV4-2 to TRBJ2-1, with 11 bases matching TRBD2. Per germline, CDR1 LGHNA and CDR2 YNFKEQ. CDR3 length equals 17 residues. The DNA of the CDR3 is TGTACCAGCAGCCAAATTAAGAGTAGCGGGGGGGCAAGGGAGCAGTTCTTC. Residues: CTSSQIKSSGGAREQFF.

The chain couples TRBV27 to TRBJ2-2; 7 bases fit TRBD2. This CDR3 contains 18 residues. CDR1 and CDR2 (germline): MNHEY, SMNVEV (reference sequence). V lost 6 bases to trimming and J lost 3 bases; unmatched junction nucleotides: 16. The CDR3 nucleotides are TGTGCCAGCAGCTACTCGACTAGCAGAGTGAAGTACACCGGGGAGCTGTTTTTT. Its protein product is CASSYSTSRVKYTGELFF.

This clone has only one observation. V usage is TRBV7-9 and J usage is TRBJ2-1; a possible D gene is TRBD2 (6 bases). This CDR3 contains 12 residues. The germline V gene encodes CDR1 SEHNR and CDR2 FQNEAQ (reference sequence). Between the trimmed V and J ends, which lost 5 bases and 11 bases, there was a span of 13 bases. CDR3 region: CASSPDYLKQFF. The DNA of the CDR3 is TGTGCCAGCAGCCCGGACTACTTAAAGCAGTTCTTC.

The chain uses TRBV11-2 and TRBJ1-1; the D is unclear. The germline CDR1 and CDR2 sequences are SGHAT and FQNNGV. This CDR3 is 12 amino acids long. Trimming removed 1 base at V and 11 bases at J, with 11 bases between. The CDR3 bases are TGTGCCAGCAGCTTAGGCACGTGGGAGGCTTTCTTT. Translation: CASSLGTWEAFF.

This rearrangement joins TRBV19 to TRBJ1-5, with D unclear. Trimming removed 2 bases from V and 1 base from J, with 9 bases in between. Germline CDR1 LNHDA, CDR2 SQIVND (reference sequence). There are 15 residues in the CDR3. CDR3 nucleotide sequence: TGTGCCAGTAGTATACAGGTGGCGAGCAATCAGCCCCAGCATTTT. It codes for CASSIQVASNQPQHF. The full variable domain, in which reference TRBV19 and TRBJ1-5 provide the parts outside the CDR3, is DGGITQSPKYLFRKEGQNVTLSCEQNLNHDAMYWYRQDPGQGLRLIYYSQIVNDFQKGDIAEGYSVSREKKESFPLTVTSAQKNPTAFYLCASSIQVASNQPQHFGDGTRLSIL.

This rearrangement joins TRBV4-2 to TRBJ1-5, with 9 bases fitting TRBD1. The CDR3 is 18 residues long. CDR1 and CDR2 from the germline V gene are LGHNA and YNFKEQ. Losses at the gene ends were 4 bases for V and 5 bases for J; bases not matched to a gene: 15. CDR3 amino acids: CASSPIFEGGQGHQPQHF. In nucleotides, the CDR3 is TGTGCCAGCAGCCCCATTTTCGAAGGGGGACAGGGCCATCAGCCCCAGCATTTT.

Only one count was recorded for this clone. The gene calls are TRBV20-1 and TRBJ2-4; 8 bases line up with TRBD1. The CDR3 loop spans 15 amino acids. V was pared by 3 bases and J by 5 bases, with 9 bases of the junction left unmatched. CDR1 is DFQATT, CDR2 SNEGSKA, per germline (reference sequence). The CDR3 is CSASLAGQGENIQYF. CDR3 bases: TGCAGTGCTAGTTTAGCCGGACAGGGCGAAAACATTCAGTACTTC.

Of note for this clone: Other DNA sequences of this sample code for an identical CDR3. The genes are TRBV20-1 and TRBJ2-7; 11 positions match TRBD1. Germline assignment: CDR1 DFQATT and CDR2 SNEGSKA (reference sequence). CDR3 length equals 15 residues. The junction had 7 bases not matched to a gene; V was cut back by 3 bases and J by 3 bases. CDR3 coding DNA: TGCAGTGCTAGTGGGGGGACAGGGGGGCTCTACGAGCAGTACTTC. This gives the protein CSASGGTGGLYEQYF.